A selection of T cell receptor beta chains follows, all from one sample in a study of OX40 agonist ivuxolimab in advanced cancers. Clones were sequenced by immunoSEQ multiplex PCR, and TCRdb holds only the in-frame ones, with some missing. Here the sample spans more than 80,000 clones, around 86% being singletons. The material was CD4+ or CD8+ T cells sorted from blood, obtained in a trial of the OX40 agonist ivuxolimab. The receptors come from an adult with an advanced solid tumor such as melanoma, head and neck, liver or kidney cancer. Each CDR3 is given with its conserved first and last residue. A D gene is named only where the DNA matches it firmly. A clone size is listed for some rows: how often the clone was seen (once, few, many), or a class if it is expanded.

V	D	size	J	DNA	CDR3
TRBV28	TRBD1	.	TRBJ2-1	TGTGCCAGCAGTTCCAAACCTTTACAGGGGGCCCTATACAATGAGCAGTTCTTC	CASSSKPLQGALYNEQFF
TRBV2	.	.	TRBJ2-5	TGTGCCAGCAGTTCTCTAACAGGGAGAGAGACCCAGTACTTC	CASSSLTGRETQYF
TRBV6-6	TRBD1	once	TRBJ2-2	TGTGCCAGCAGATCTCCGGGACAGGGATTTACCGGGGAGCTGTTTTTT	CASRSPGQGFTGELFF
TRBV7-3	.	.	TRBJ2-7	TGTGCCAGCAGCTTACACGGGACTCGAAGCTCCTACGAGCAGTACTTC	CASSLHGTRSSYEQYF
TRBV2	.	.	TRBJ2-3	TGTGCCAGCAGGCCGGGACCCACTAGCACAGATACGCAGTATTTT	CASRPGPTSTDTQYF
TRBV5-4	TRBD1	.	TRBJ1-1	TGTGCCAGCAGCTTACAGGGGAGCACTGAAGCTTTCTTT	CASSLQGSTEAFF
TRBV9	.	.	TRBJ2-2	TGTGCCAGCAGCCCCCCCGAGGTGGTAGCGGAGCCCTCTTTGGAGGAGCTGTTTTTT	CASSPPEVVAEPSLEELFF
TRBV2	TRBD2	.	TRBJ2-1	TGTGCCAGCATCTATTCTAGCGGCAGGAATGAGCAGTTCTTC	CASIYSSGRNEQFF
TRBV7-9	.	.	TRBJ2-1	TGTGCCAGCGAGGGAGGCACCTACAATGAGCAGTTCTTC	CASEGGTYNEQFF
TRBV6-1	.	.	TRBJ2-6	TGTGCCAGCAGTGAAAGGTGGAAGTTTACCTCTGGGGCCAACGTCCTGACTTTC	CASSERWKFTSGANVLTF
TRBV6-5	TRBD2	.	TRBJ2-1	TGTGCCAGCAGTTACCGTCCGCGGGAGGGCTACAATGAGCAGTTCTTC	CASSYRPREGYNEQFF